The source of this T cell receptor (beta chain) is a study of T cell responses to AZD1222 COVID-19 vaccine. General observations from the study: The breadth and depth of Spike-specific TCRs increased once two AZD1222 doses had been given. Sampling captured repertoires only after the peak T cell response.

Method: immunoSEQ multiplex PCR; TCRdb's copy keeps in-frame clones and lacks some. The sample records some 130,000 clones, over 80% being singletons. Concerning this clone: The antigen is unknown.

Trimming took 4 bases from V and 5 from J, leaving 14 bases between them. The CDR3 length is 14 residues. CDR1 is KGHDR and CDR2 is SFDVKD in the germline V gene. The J gene is TRBJ2-7, the V gene TRBV24-1; weak D call: TRBD1 (6 bases). The source of this sequence is an adult who received the AZD1222 COVID-19 vaccine. The specimen was peripheral blood, collected 28 days after the second AZD1222 dose. The CDR3 DNA reads TGTGCCACCAGTGACAAACAGGGTCGGAACGAGCAGTACTTC. It specifies CATSDKQGRNEQYF.